The 26 T cell receptor beta chains in this list originate from one sample, sequenced in a study of cytomegalovirus exposure and HLA in healthy donors. The PCR had 60 Vbeta and 13 Jbeta primers. Profiling relied on immunoSEQ multiplex PCR, and the TCRdb table lists in-frame clones only, not all of them. Of around 100,000 clones in the sample, roughly 74% were seen once. The source material was PBMCs. The source of these receptors is a woman in her 30s in good health and CMV-seronegative.

Here the CDR3 reads CASTVPGQGWDGTDTQYF. In nucleotides, the CDR3 is TGTGCCAGCACCGTCCCGGGACAGGGATGGGACGGCACAGATACGCAGTATTTT. The V call is TRBV25-1, the J call TRBJ2-3, with TRBD1 matching over 9 bases. J gave up 1 base and V 7 bases, and 15 bases lay outside the gene matches. The CDR3 has 18 amino acids. Per germline, CDR1 MGHDK and CDR2 SYGVNS.

The chain employs TRBV6-5 and TRBJ2-7; 8 bases agree with TRBD2. CDR1 is MNHEY and CDR2 is SVGAGI in the germline V gene. The CDR3 runs to 13 residues. V trimming: 5 bases; J trimming: 6 bases; junction bases outside the gene matches: 6. The CDR3 protein is CASSRAGAGEQYF. In DNA form, the CDR3 reads TGTGCCAGCAGTAGAGCGGGAGCAGGCGAGCAGTACTTC.

The rearrangement joins TRBV6-1 to TRBJ1-1, with unresolved D. The germline V gene has CDR1 MNHNS and CDR2 SASEGT. This CDR3 has 15 amino acids. The V gene lost 0 bases and the J gene lost 0 bases, with 8 bases spanning the gap. DNA of the CDR3: TGTGCCAGCAGTGAAGCCCACACCATGAACACTGAAGCTTTCTTT. Translated, it gives CASSEAHTMNTEAFF.

The chain couples TRBV20-1 to TRBJ2-3; no clear D. The V end lost 5 bases, the J end lost 6 bases, and 9 bases lay between the germline ends. Germline V gene lookup returns CDR1 DFQATT and CDR2 SNEGSKA (reference sequence). The CDR3 spans 11 residues. CDR3 amino acids: CSAGWLDTQYF. CDR3 DNA sequence: TGCAGTGCTGGCTGGTTGGATACGCAGTATTTT.

V usage is TRBV25-1 and J usage is TRBJ1-1; D is unclear. The length of the CDR3 is 14 residues. Germline lookup yields CDR1 MGHDK and CDR2 SYGVNS. The V gene lost 3 bases and the J gene lost 4 bases, with 12 bases spanning the gap. The CDR3 region has the DNA TGTGCCAGCAGTGACTCACCCAGACTCACTGAAGCTTTCTTT. This encodes CASSDSPRLTEAFF.

This chain joins TRBV27 and TRBJ1-2, with D possibly being TRBD1 (6 bases). The V gene's germline CDR1 is MNHEY and CDR2 SMNVEV (reference sequence). V lost 3 bases and J 1 base, leaving 9 bases between the germline ends. This CDR3 is 14 amino acids long. The DNA for the CDR3 is TGTGCCAGCAGTTTCTCGGGACATAACTATGGCTACACCTTC. Translation: CASSFSGHNYGYTF.

The CDR3 nucleotides are TGTGCCAGTACTTTAGACAGGGCTGGGGCCAACGTCCTGACTTTC. Protein product: CASTLDRAGANVLTF. The genes are TRBV6-5 and TRBJ2-6; TRBD1 agrees at 7 bases. The CDR3 length is 15 residues. Germline loops: CDR1 MNHEY, CDR2 SVGAGI. After removal of 9 bases from V and 2 bases from J, the junction contained 7 bases not matched to a gene.

The chain combines TRBV9 with TRBJ2-2; 10 bases fit TRBD1. In germline, CDR1 is SGDLS, CDR2 YYNGEE. The CDR3 contains 15 residues. V lost 3 bases to trimming and J lost 7 bases; unmatched junction nucleotides: 6. The CDR3 sequence is CASSAGQGEVGELFF. The CDR3 DNA is TGTGCCAGCAGCGCAGGACAGGGGGAAGTCGGGGAGCTGTTTTTT.

CDR3 nucleotide sequence: TGTGCCAGCAGCTTAGGCGCGGGAGGGGTCTACAATGAGCAGTTCTTC. It codes for CASSLGAGGVYNEQFF. The rearrangement joins TRBV5-4 to TRBJ2-1; 9 bases map to TRBD2. Germline V lookup: CDR1 SGHNT, CDR2 YYREEE (reference sequence). Trimming at V came to 2 bases and at J to 3 bases, leaving 6 bases not matched to a gene. The CDR3 length is 16 residues.

V usage is TRBV11-2 and J usage is TRBJ1-2, with a weak D call TRBD1 (6 bases). V lost 3 bases to trimming and J lost 5 bases, with 10 bases between them. Germline values: CDR1 SGHAT, CDR2 FQNNGV. This CDR3 is 13 amino acids long. CDR3 coding DNA: TGTGCCAGCAGCTTCAATACAGGGTATGGCTACACCTTC. Translation: CASSFNTGYGYTF. Variable domain in full (rest from reference TRBV11-2 and TRBJ1-2): EAGVAQSPRYKIIEKRQSVAFWCNPISGHATLYWYQQILGQGPKLLIQFQNNGVVDDSQLPKDRFSAERLKGVDSTLKIQPAKLEDSAVYLCASSFNTGYGYTFGSGTRLTVV.

The gene calls are TRBV7-3 and TRBJ2-7; no firm D call. Germline V gene data show CDR1 as SGHTA and CDR2 as FQGTGA. Between the trimmed V and J ends, which lost 4 bases and 7 bases, there was a span of 14 bases. CDR3 size: 13 residues. The CDR3 reads CASSSSRFNEQYF. In DNA, the CDR3 is TGTGCCAGCAGCTCAAGCCGGTTTAATGAGCAGTACTTC.

The V gene is TRBV15, the J gene TRBJ2-1; 8 bases match TRBD2. The germline V gene encodes CDR1 LNHNV and CDR2 YYDKDF (reference sequence). V was pared by 5 bases and J by 2 bases, with 5 bases of the junction left unmatched. The CDR3 consists of 15 residues. The CDR3 is CATSRSSGTYNEQFF. Written as DNA, the CDR3 is TGTGCCACCAGCCGCAGTAGCGGGACCTACAATGAGCAGTTCTTC.

The chain employs TRBV29-1 and TRBJ1-1; a weak D match, TRBD1 (6 bases). Germline CDR1 SQVTM, CDR2 ANQGSEA. CDR3 size: 16 residues. Trimming pared 4 bases from V and 8 bases from J, leaving 26 bases between. The CDR3 loop reads CSVGARPDRIESEAFF. The CDR3 region has the DNA TGCAGCGTTGGGGCCCGACCTGACAGGATAGAATCGGAAGCTTTCTTT.

The chain links TRBV6-5 to TRBJ2-2; D ambiguous. The CDR3 has 13 amino acids. Trimming removed 6 bases at V and 5 bases at J, with 10 bases between. Germline V gives CDR1 MNHEY, CDR2 SVGAGI. CDR3 loop: CASRPTETGELFF. The CDR3 bases are TGTGCCAGCAGACCCACGGAGACCGGGGAGCTGTTTTTT.

This clone was seen a single time. The chain combines TRBV5-1 with TRBJ1-1; 7 bases are shared with TRBD1. This CDR3 has 18 amino acids. With 3 bases clipped from V and 6 bases from J, the junction kept 20 bases outside the gene matches. Germline CDR1 reads SGHRS; CDR2 reads YFSETQ. CDR3 region: CASSSSGTVGWGVAEAFF. The CDR3, as DNA: TGCGCCAGCAGCTCATCCGGGACAGTGGGCTGGGGTGTGGCTGAAGCTTTCTTT. The full variable domain, in which reference TRBV5-1 and TRBJ1-1 provide the parts outside the CDR3, is KAGVTQTPRYLIKTRGQQVTLSCSPISGHRSVSWYQQTPGQGLQFLFEYFSETQRNKGNFPGRFSGRQFSNSRSEMNVSTLELGDSALYLCASSSSGTVGWGVAEAFFGQGTRLTVV.

V usage is TRBV5-4 and J usage is TRBJ1-1; D perhaps matches TRBD1 (5 bases). From germline, CDR1 is SGHNT and CDR2 YYREEE (reference sequence). The CDR3 loop spans 16 amino acids. Trimming removed 0 bases at V and 5 bases at J, with 17 bases between. The DNA for the CDR3 is TGTGCCAGCAGCTTGGGATCAATCTCAGGGAGGACTGAAGCTTTCTTT. Amino acid sequence: CASSLGSISGRTEAFF.

V gene TRBV18 combines with J gene TRBJ1-2, with D perhaps matching TRBD1 (5 bases). Trimming took off 0 bases at V and 6 bases at J, with 11 bases between the two ends. CDR3 length: 14 residues. The germline CDR1 and CDR2 sequences are KGHSH and LQKENI. The CDR3 DNA sequence: TGTGCCAGCTCACCACCATCAGGGTATGATGGCTACACCTTC. It is translated as CASSPPSGYDGYTF.

This rearrangement joins TRBV6-6 to TRBJ1-2, with a possible D match to TRBD1 (6 bases). The CDR3 runs to 13 residues. V was pared by 6 bases and J by 5 bases, with 13 bases between. The V gene's germline CDR1 is MNHNY and CDR2 SVGAGI (reference sequence). CDR3: CASRSPQGYGYTF. The DNA of the CDR3 is TGTGCCAGCAGATCTCCGCAGGGGTATGGCTACACCTTC.

The chain carries TRBV6-5 and TRBJ2-1, with 9 bases aligning to TRBD2. This CDR3 comprises 15 residues. Germline CDR1 and CDR2: MNHEY and SVGAGI. V trimming: 2 bases; J trimming: 8 bases; junction bases outside the gene matches: 7. The chain's CDR3 is CASSYGGSGGYEQFF. Here the CDR3 DNA reads TGTGCCAGCAGTTACGGCGGGAGCGGGGGGTATGAGCAGTTCTTC.

The chain links TRBV14 to TRBJ1-3; tentatively, D is TRBD1 (5 bases). Germline CDR1 and CDR2: SGHDN and FVKESK. V dropped 4 bases and J dropped 0 bases, with 19 bases sitting between them. The CDR3 consists of 18 residues. The CDR3 DNA reads as TGTGCCAGCAGCCCCCCAGGAGTCTTTGGACACTCTGGAAACACCATATATTTT. This sequence encodes CASSPPGVFGHSGNTIYF.

The chain has TRBV7-2 and TRBJ2-2; a weak D match, TRBD1 (6 bases). CDR3 length: 16 residues. The V end lost 1 base, the J end lost 3 bases, and 12 bases lay between the germline ends. Germline CDR1 reads SGHTA; CDR2 reads FQGNSA. The CDR3 DNA is TGTGCCAGCAGCTTAGTGGGGACACAGGACACCGGGGAGCTGTTTTTT. Amino acid sequence: CASSLVGTQDTGELFF.

The chain recombines TRBV4-1 with TRBJ1-1, with a possible D match to TRBD1 (5 bases). Looked up from germline, CDR1 is MGHRA and CDR2 is YSYEKL. The V and J ends lost 5 bases and 3 bases respectively, with 22 bases between them. The CDR3 consists of 17 residues. The CDR3 reads CASSAGRDPGRDTEAFF. In DNA form, the CDR3 reads TGCGCCAGCAGCGCGGGGAGGGACCCTGGGCGGGACACTGAAGCTTTCTTT.

The rearrangement links TRBV19 to TRBJ1-3; 7 nucleotides match TRBD1. This CDR3 spans 14 amino acids. The germline V gene encodes CDR1 LNHDA and CDR2 SQIVND (reference sequence). The trim removed 3 bases at V and 5 bases at J, leaving 4 bases unmatched. In DNA form, the CDR3 reads TGTGCCAGTAGTATGGGGACAGTAAGAAACACCATATATTTT. Protein: CASSMGTVRNTIYF.

The genes are TRBV5-4 and TRBJ2-1; D gene unclear. CDR3 size: 14 residues. Per germline, CDR1 SGHNT and CDR2 YYREEE (reference sequence). V gave up 1 base and J gave up 4 bases, with 9 bases separating them. The CDR3 protein is CASSLRTGYNEQFF. CDR3 in DNA: TGTGCCAGCAGCTTGAGAACTGGTTACAATGAGCAGTTCTTC.

The J gene is TRBJ2-1, the V gene TRBV25-1; tentatively, D is TRBD2 (8 bases). Germline assignment: CDR1 MGHDK and CDR2 SYGVNS. Trimming stripped 3 bases from V and 4 bases from J, with 16 bases between. The CDR3 sequence is 16 residues long. DNA of the CDR3: TGTGCCAGCAGTGATTTGACAGGGACTAGTTACAATGAGCAGTTCTTC. This gives the protein CASSDLTGTSYNEQFF.

The rearrangement joins TRBV4-2 to TRBJ1-1; D gene ambiguous. The CDR3 contains 15 residues. V lost 5 bases and J lost 3, with 16 bases in between. Germline lookup yields CDR1 LGHNA and CDR2 YNFKEQ. CDR3 sequence: CASSSLRGLDTEAFF. The CDR3, as DNA: TGTGCCAGCAGCTCCTTACGGGGTTTGGACACTGAAGCTTTCTTT.